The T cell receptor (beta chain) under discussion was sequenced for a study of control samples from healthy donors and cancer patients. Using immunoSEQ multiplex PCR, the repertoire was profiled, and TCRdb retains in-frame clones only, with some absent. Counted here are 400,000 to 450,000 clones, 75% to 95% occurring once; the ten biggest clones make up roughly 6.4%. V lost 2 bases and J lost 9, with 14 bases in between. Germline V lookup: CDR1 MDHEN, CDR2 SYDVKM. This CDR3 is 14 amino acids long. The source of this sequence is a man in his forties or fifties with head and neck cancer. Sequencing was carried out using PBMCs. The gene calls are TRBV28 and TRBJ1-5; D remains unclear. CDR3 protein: CASSLSTEIRPQHF. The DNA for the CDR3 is TGTGCCAGCAGTTTAAGTACAGAGATACGGCCCCAGCATTTT.